One and the same sample provided the 26 T cell receptor beta chains below, sequenced in a study of type 1 and type 2 diabetes patients. The PCR template was genomic DNA. Multiplex PCR with 30 forward and 13 reverse primers amplified the TCR beta CDR3. One entry per CDR3 protein results from TCRdb running MiXCR on the multiplex PCR reads. The sample lists 250,000 to 300,000 distinct CDR3 sequences, roughly 44% seen once, with roughly 13% in the top ten. Sequencing input: peripheral blood mononuclear cells (PBMCs). Receptors were obtained from a man between 18 and 29 years old with type 2 diabetes.

This clonotype appeared a few times. V gene TRBV6-5 combines with J gene TRBJ1-5, with D perhaps matching TRBD1 (5 bases). There are 13 residues in the CDR3. V shed 8 bases and J shed 0 bases, with 8 bases lying between them. Germline-derived CDR1 and CDR2 are MNHEY and SVGAGI. CDR3 in amino acids: CASQDTSNQPQHF. Written as DNA, the CDR3 is TGTGCCAGCCAGGACACTAGCAATCAGCCCCAGCATTTT.

The J gene is TRBJ2-1, the V gene TRBV7-9, with 16 positions matching TRBD2. Trimming took 5 bases from V and 5 from J; bases not matched to a gene: 12. This CDR3 has 19 amino acids. Germline V gene lookup returns CDR1 SEHNR and CDR2 FQNEAQ (reference sequence). The CDR3 bases are TGTGCCAGCAGCCGCACGGGACTAGCGGGAGGGGTTTTCGACAATGAGCAGTTCTTC. Translating it yields CASSRTGLAGGVFDNEQFF.

In its sample, this clonotype was seen a few times. The chain is built from TRBV2 and TRBJ2-7, with D possibly TRBD1 on 5 matching bases. V lost 4 bases and J lost 0, with 10 bases in between. The CDR3 runs 14 residues. Per germline, CDR1 SNHLY and CDR2 FYNNEI. CDR3: CASSVDRSSYEQYF. In DNA form, the CDR3 reads TGTGCCAGCAGTGTTGACAGAAGCTCCTACGAGCAGTACTTC.

This clonotype was picked up many times. The chain has TRBV2 and TRBJ2-3; 7 bases agree with TRBD2. This CDR3 is built from 13 residues. Germline CDR1 is SNHLY and CDR2 is FYNNEI. V lost 7 bases to trimming and J lost 4 bases; unmatched junction nucleotides: 5. CDR3 sequence reads: CASTERGADTQYF. The CDR3 bases are TGTGCCAGCACCGAGCGGGGAGCAGATACGCAGTATTTT. Full variable domain (remainder filled in from reference TRBV2 and TRBJ2-3): EPEVTQTPSHQVTQMGQEVILRCVPISNHLYFYWYRQILGQKVEFLVSFYNNEISEKSEIFDDQFSVERPDGSNFTLKIRSTKLEDSAMYFCASTERGADTQYFGPGTRLTVL.

The chain couples TRBV20-1 to TRBJ2-5; the D gene is possibly TRBD2 (6 bases). V was clipped by 3 bases and J by 6 bases, with 17 bases between them. Per germline, CDR1 DFQATT and CDR2 SNEGSKA (reference sequence). CDR3 length equals 14 residues. CDR3 in amino acids: CSASSSGVSQTQYF. In DNA form, the CDR3 reads TGCAGTGCTAGTTCGTCGGGAGTGAGTCAGACCCAGTACTTC.

The chain joins TRBV18 to TRBJ1-1; no clear D gene. The CDR3 runs to 11 residues. Germline CDR1 KGHSH, CDR2 LQKENI. V gave up 3 bases and J gave up 7 bases, with 6 bases separating them. The CDR3 loop is CASSPFIEAFF. The DNA of the CDR3 is TGTGCCAGCTCACCGTTCATTGAAGCTTTCTTT.

The genes are TRBV30 and TRBJ2-5; D remains ambiguous. Germline lookup yields CDR1 GTSNPN and CDR2 SVGIG (reference sequence). Trimming pared 1 base from V and 12 bases from J, leaving 15 bases between. The CDR3 has 12 residues. The CDR3 is CAWSDGELIEYF. As DNA, the CDR3 is TGTGCCTGGAGTGACGGCGAATTGATTGAGTACTTC.

This clonotype was detected only a few times. The rearrangement uses TRBV29-1 and TRBJ2-7; the match to TRBD1 covers 9 bases. From germline, CDR1 is SQVTM and CDR2 ANQGSEA. Germline trimming cut 1 base from V and 3 bases from J; bases unmatched to any gene: 10. The CDR3 sequence is 16 residues long. The chain's CDR3 is CSVEVGTGGVSYEQYF. The CDR3 nucleotides read TGCAGCGTTGAAGTTGGAACAGGGGGCGTTAGCTACGAGCAGTACTTC.

The genes are TRBV12-3 or TRBV12-4 and TRBJ2-7, with D hard to call. The CDR3 consists of 13 residues. The V end was cut by 8 bases, the J end by 1 base, with 12 bases between. CDR3 sequence reads: CASSPSVSYEQYF. The CDR3 nucleotides read TGTGCCAGCTCCCCTTCAGTATCCTACGAGCAGTACTTC.

The genes are TRBV27 and TRBJ2-7, with 7 nucleotides matching TRBD2. The ends lost 1 base at V and 1 base at J; junction bases unmatched: 4. Germline V gives CDR1 MNHEY, CDR2 SMNVEV (reference sequence). This CDR3 comprises 15 residues. CDR3: CASSLYGLGSYEQYF. The CDR3 DNA follows: TGTGCCAGCAGTTTATACGGACTAGGGTCCTACGAGCAGTACTTC.

The rearrangement uses TRBV4-1 and TRBJ1-5; D gene ambiguous. The CDR3 is 14 residues long. Germline CDR1 MGHRA, CDR2 YSYEKL. Deletions cut 1 base from V and 4 bases from J, with 8 bases between. CDR3 residues: CASSQGNGNQPQHF. Written as DNA, the CDR3 is TGCGCCAGCAGCCAAGGGAACGGTAATCAGCCCCAGCATTTT.

DNA for the CDR3: TGTGCCAGCAGCGATACGAATTTAGCGGGAGGAATTAATGAGCAGTTCTTC. It specifies CASSDTNLAGGINEQFF. The gene calls are TRBV7-3 and TRBJ2-1, with 10 bases aligning to TRBD2. This CDR3 contains 17 residues. Germline lookup yields CDR1 SGHTA and CDR2 FQGTGA. The V and J ends lost 5 bases and 7 bases, in that order; junction bases with no gene match: 14.

This clonotype was recorded many times. The rearrangement uses TRBV10-3 and TRBJ1-1; TRBD1 is a possible D gene (6 bases). CDR1 is ENHRY, CDR2 SYGVKD, per germline. V lost 10 bases and J 11 bases, leaving 17 bases between the germline ends. The CDR3 sequence is 11 residues long. The CDR3 bases are TGTGCCACTAGCCCCGGGGGCGGGGCTTTCTTT. It is translated as CATSPGGGAFF.

V is TRBV30 and J is TRBJ2-2; D gene unclear. The CDR3 runs to 13 residues. The V gene lost 3 bases and the J gene lost 5 bases, with 10 bases spanning the gap. CDR1 GTSNPN and CDR2 SVGIG come from the germline V gene (reference sequence). The CDR3 DNA follows: TGTGCCTGGAGCGGGTTAAGAACCGGGGAGCTGTTTTTT. Translated, it gives CAWSGLRTGELFF.

This clonotype has more than one count but fewer than ten. The V and J genes are TRBV29-1 and TRBJ2-7, with 9 bases fitting TRBD1. CDR3 length: 14 amino acids. J was trimmed by 3 bases and V by 7 bases; bases with no gene match: 10. CDR1 is SQVTM and CDR2 is ANQGSEA in the germline V gene. In nucleotides, the CDR3 is TGCAGCGCCGCGGGACAGGGATTATTCTACGAGCAGTACTTC. This gives the protein CSAAGQGLFYEQYF.

This clonotype was seen only a few times. V and J are TRBV19 and TRBJ2-2; 8 nucleotides agree with TRBD1. This CDR3 is built from 14 residues. Germline CDR1 is LNHDA and CDR2 is SQIVND (reference sequence). The ends lost 5 bases at V and 5 bases at J; junction bases unmatched: 4. The CDR3 sequence: CASSRQGRTGELFF. CDR3 nucleotide sequence: TGTGCCAGTAGTCGACAGGGGAGGACCGGGGAGCTGTTTTTT.

The gene calls are TRBV5-6 and TRBJ2-1; tentatively, D is TRBD2 (5 bases). Germline V gives CDR1 SGHDT, CDR2 YYEEEE. V was cut by 4 bases and J by 8 bases, with 10 bases left in between. The length of the CDR3 is 12 residues. The CDR3 DNA follows: TGTGCCAGCAGCCCCCCCGGGGATGAGCAGTTCTTC. As protein: CASSPPGDEQFF.

The chain is built from TRBV20-1 and TRBJ2-3; no firm D call. Germline CDR1 DFQATT, CDR2 SNEGSKA (reference sequence). With 1 base removed from V and 0 bases from J, the gap between germline ends came to 5 bases. CDR3 length: 13 residues. CDR3 amino acids: CSARGSSTDTQYF. In DNA, the CDR3 is TGCAGTGCTAGAGGATCTAGCACAGATACGCAGTATTTT.

J is TRBJ2-5 and V is TRBV7-2, with D unclear. V was cut by 4 bases and J by 4 bases, with 7 bases left in between. Germline V gives CDR1 SGHTA, CDR2 FQGNSA. The CDR3 extends over 12 amino acids. The CDR3 sequence: CASSYTAETQYF. The CDR3 bases are TGTGCCAGCAGCTACACCGCAGAGACCCAGTACTTC.

The CDR3 DNA reads as TGCAGTGCGCCGCTTCGACAGGGGGGTTGGACTAATGAAAAACTGTTTTTT. Its translation is CSAPLRQGGWTNEKLFF. The chain employs TRBV20-1 and TRBJ1-4; 9 bases line up with TRBD1. V dropped 6 bases and J dropped 2; count of bases not matched to a gene: 13. The CDR3 consists of 17 residues. Germline lookup yields CDR1 DFQATT and CDR2 SNEGSKA (reference sequence).

V usage is TRBV27 and J usage is TRBJ1-6; weak D call: TRBD1 (6 bases). Between the trimmed V and J ends, which lost 4 bases and 9 bases, there was a span of 22 bases. Per germline, CDR1 MNHEY and CDR2 SMNVEV (reference sequence). The CDR3 contains 17 residues. CDR3 residues: CASSSRASGVGGSPLHF. The CDR3 coding sequence is TGTGCCAGCAGTTCCCGGGCCTCAGGGGTGGGTGGTTCACCCCTCCACTTT.

This clonotype came up a few times. This sequence joins TRBV29-1 and TRBJ2-2, with D perhaps matching TRBD2 (5 bases). Germline CDR1 is SQVTM and CDR2 is ANQGSEA. The CDR3 has 13 residues. Between the trimmed V and J ends, which lost 4 bases and 5 bases, there was a span of 11 bases. CDR3 region: CSVGGLGTGELFF. In nucleotides, the CDR3 is TGCAGCGTTGGAGGGTTGGGGACCGGGGAGCTGTTTTTT.

This clonotype has only one observation. The chain couples TRBV10-3 to TRBJ1-6, with TRBD1 identical over 9 bases. The J segment lost 6 bases and the V segment lost 7 bases, leaving 4 bases of the junction unmatched. There are 14 residues in the CDR3. The germline CDR1 and CDR2 sequences are ENHRY and SYGVKD. The CDR3 DNA follows: TGTGCCATCAACGGACAGGGGAGTAATTCACCCCTCCACTTT. Translating gives CAINGQGSNSPLHF.

This clonotype has just a few counts. The genes are TRBV18 and TRBJ1-6, with TRBD1 as a possible D gene (5 bases). Germline loops: CDR1 KGHSH, CDR2 LQKENI. The CDR3 length is 15 residues. V lost 0 bases and J lost 7, with 10 bases in between. Here the CDR3 reads CASSPPGRANSPLHF. CDR3 DNA sequence: TGTGCCAGCTCACCACCAGGCAGGGCGAATTCACCCCTCCACTTT.

J is TRBJ1-6 and V is TRBV20-1, with unresolved D. CDR3 length: 12 amino acids. The ends were cut back, 1 base at V and 13 bases at J, with 11 bases in the middle. Germline V CDR1 and CDR2: DFQATT, SNEGSKA (reference sequence). CDR3 in amino acids: CSARVFGSPLHF. The CDR3 region has the DNA TGCAGTGCTAGAGTATTTGGGTCCCCCCTCCACTTT.

The chain combines TRBV28 with TRBJ2-5; D possibly matches TRBD1 or TRBD2 (5 bases each). The germline V and J ends were trimmed by 6 bases and 6 bases, with 23 bases remaining between them. This CDR3 is 16 amino acids long. Germline V CDR1 and CDR2: MDHEN, SYDVKM. The CDR3 region is CASRLTGTLARKTQYF. CDR3 bases: TGTGCCAGCAGACTCACCGGGACCCTCGCCCGGAAGACCCAGTACTTC.